This TCR beta chain was identified in a study of cytomegalovirus exposure and HLA in healthy donors. Overall study findings and caveats: TCR beta chains associated with HLA were, in a later analysis, more clonally expanded than equally common others. It was approximately 160 TCR beta chains that were listed as cytomegalovirus-associated.

It was with 60 Vbeta and 13 Jbeta primers that the PCR ran. Here immunoSEQ multiplex PCR was the method, and the copy in TCRdb shows in-frame clones only, minus some. The sample holds tens of thousands of clones, roughly 76% seen once. Germline V lookup: CDR1 SGHRS, CDR2 YFSETQ. The CDR3 has 16 amino acids. The ends lost 0 bases at V and 9 bases at J; junction bases unmatched: 9. On this clone: The antigen remains unidentified.

The sequencing input was PBMCs. This rearrangement joins TRBV5-1 to TRBJ2-1, with 10 bases aligning to TRBD1. The sequence was obtained from a woman aged 25 to 39 in good health and CMV-seronegative. The CDR3 region has the DNA TGCGCCAGCAGCTTGGCCGAGACAGGGGGCATGAGTGAGCAGTTCTTC. Amino acid sequence: CASSLAETGGMSEQFF.